The source of this T cell receptor (beta chain) is a study of blood T cell repertoires in COVID-19. Whole-study context: The United States, Italy and Spain were the sources of the acute and convalescent COVID-19 samples. In each case, the material was cDNA or gDNA derived from T cells, B-cell-depleted T cells, or PBMCs.

CDR1 is SQVTM and CDR2 is ANQGSEA in the germline V gene. Losses at the gene ends were 7 bases for V and 4 bases for J; bases not matched to a gene: 5. The CDR3 contains 12 residues. Under the authors' procedure: Quantification of nucleated cells was approximated via reference gene primer amplification. The table came from immunoSEQ multiplex PCR; TCRdb's copy has only in-frame clones and leaves some out. V and J calls plus clone size are reproduced from that table; the DNA served to infer D and trimming. This sample has roughly 40,000 clones, with over 75% found just once. The receptor was isolated from a woman aged 40 to 55 with acute or convalescent COVID-19. The sample consisted of peripheral blood. The gene calls are TRBV29-1 and TRBJ1-1, with 8 bases aligning to TRBD1. The CDR3 is CSAWTGSTEAFF. For the CDR3, the DNA is TGCAGCGCCTGGACAGGGTCCACTGAAGCTTTCTTT.